These T cell receptor beta chains were read from a single sample in a study of blood T cell repertoires in COVID-19. Sequencing was performed with immunoSEQ multiplex PCR; in TCRdb, only in-frame clones are kept and a portion is missing. The sample comprises around 190,000 clones, approximately 90% of which are singletons, and about 1% rests with the top ten. Sequencing was performed on peripheral blood. These receptor sequences come from a man younger than 40 with acute or convalescent COVID-19. Both conserved end residues are part of each CDR3. Each record gives: clone size, J gene, V gene, D gene, CDR3 DNA, CDR3 protein. The D gene is left open where the match is weak. Clone sizes are given selectively: once, few, many, or a class where the clone is expanded.

>.|TRBJ1-2|TRBV4-1|TRBD1
TGCGCCAGCATTGACAGGGGCGACTATGGCTACACCTTC
CASIDRGDYGYTF
>.|TRBJ1-2|TRBV28|.
TGTGCCAGCAACAGACAGGTACCTAACTATGGCTACACCTTC
CASNRQVPNYGYTF
>.|TRBJ2-7|TRBV5-1|TRBD1
TGCGCCAGCAGCTTAAGGACAGGGGAGTACGAGCAGTACTTC
CASSLRTGEYEQYF
>.|TRBJ1-6|TRBV30|.
TGTGCCTGGAGGGTATTGGGGGGAGGCGGTTCACCCCTCCACTTT
CAWRVLGGGGSPLHF
>.|TRBJ1-6|TRBV2|TRBD1
TGTGCCAGCAGTGACCTGGACAGGGGAAAGTCACCCCTCCACTTT
CASSDLDRGKSPLHF
>.|TRBJ1-4|TRBV9|.
TGTGCCAGCAGCCCGGGACTTAATGAAAAACTGTTTTTT
CASSPGLNEKLFF
>.|TRBJ1-5|TRBV6-5|TRBD1
TGTGCCAGCAAACAGGGGGTTAGCAATCAGCCCCAGCATTTT
CASKQGVSNQPQHF
>.|TRBJ2-7|TRBV11-2|.
TGTGCCAGCAGCTTAGTGGTAGGGGGCGAGCAGTACTTC
CASSLVVGGEQYF
>.|TRBJ2-7|TRBV24-1|TRBD1
TGTGCCACCAGTGACCTCGGGACAGGGGGCCTCTACGAGCAGTACTTC
CATSDLGTGGLYEQYF
>.|TRBJ2-5|TRBV6-2/TRBV6-3|.
TGTGCCAGCAGTTACAGGGGCCCCGTGTACTTC
CASSYRGPVYF
>once|TRBJ1-1|TRBV28|.
TGTGCCAGCATCCCTCCGCAGGGCGCGTGGAAAATGAACACTGAAGCTTTCTTT
CASIPPQGAWKMNTEAFF
>few|TRBJ2-7|TRBV5-1|TRBD2
TGCGCCAGCAGCTGGACCTCCGGGACTAGCTTGAACGAGCAGTACTTC
CASSWTSGTSLNEQYF
>.|TRBJ1-4|TRBV6-6|TRBD1
TGTGCCAGCAGCAAGGCACAGGGGGCCGGGGAAAAACTGTTTTTT
CASSKAQGAGEKLFF
>.|TRBJ2-5|TRBV5-5|TRBD2
TGTGCCAGCAGCTTGGAACTAGCGGAAGAGACCCAGTACTTC
CASSLELAEETQYF
>.|TRBJ2-2|TRBV6-5|.
TGTGCCAGCAGTTATAGTTTGCGGAACACCGGGGAGCTGTTTTTT
CASSYSLRNTGELFF
>.|TRBJ2-2|TRBV24-1|TRBD1
TGTGCCACCAGTGATCCAACAGGGGTGACCGGGGAGCTGTTTTTT
CATSDPTGVTGELFF
>.|TRBJ2-2|TRBV5-1|.
TGCGCCAGCAGCTTGGATACGAACACCGGGGAGCTGTTTTTT
CASSLDTNTGELFF
>once|TRBJ2-3|TRBV7-9|TRBD2
TGTGCCAGCAGCTCCGGGGAGGGGACTACAGATACGCAGTATTTT
CASSSGEGTTDTQYF
>.|TRBJ2-2|TRBV7-8|.
TGTGCCAGCAGCTCCAGGGGTACCGGGGAGCTGTTTTTT
CASSSRGTGELFF
>.|TRBJ2-1|TRBV30|.
TGTGCCTGGAGTGTAGGAAATATCGGGGTCCGTCACAATGAGCAGTTCTTC
CAWSVGNIGVRHNEQFF
>.|TRBJ2-1|TRBV5-3|TRBD2
TGTGCCAGAAGTTTAGCAGCGGGGTACAATGAGCAGTTCTTC
CARSLAAGYNEQFF
>.|TRBJ2-5|TRBV29-1|TRBD1
TGCAGCGTAGCGGACAGGGAAGGGTGGGAGACCCAGTACTTC
CSVADREGWETQYF
>.|TRBJ2-3|TRBV28|.
TGTGCCAGCAGAAAGTCCGCCCTCTATTCTAGCACAGATACGCAGTATTTT
CASRKSALYSSTDTQYF
>.|TRBJ2-7|TRBV28|.
TGTGCCAGCAGTTCAAGTTTGCGCTTGGGGCTCGCGGGGCCATACGAGCAGTACTTC
CASSSSLRLGLAGPYEQYF
>.|TRBJ1-5|TRBV28|TRBD1
TGTGCCAGCAGTTTACAGGGGACAGGTATCCAGCCCCAGCATTTT
CASSLQGTGIQPQHF
>few|TRBJ2-7|TRBV9|.
TGTGCCAGCAGCGTAGCGGCTAGCAGGTACTACGAGCAGTACTTC
CASSVAASRYYEQYF
>.|TRBJ1-1|TRBV6-5|.
TGTGCCAGCAGCAAACGCGGGGGGAACACTGAAGCTTTCTTT
CASSKRGGNTEAFF
>.|TRBJ2-3|TRBV2|TRBD1
TGTGCCAGCAGCCGACAGGGGGCGAGAACAGATACGCAGTATTTT
CASSRQGARTDTQYF
>.|TRBJ1-6|TRBV20-1|.
TGCAGTGCTAGAGATAGGAAGAGGACTTCATTT
CSARDRKRTSF
>.|TRBJ1-2|TRBV29-1|.
TGCAGCGTTGAAGGACAGTTTGGCTACACCTTC
CSVEGQFGYTF
>.|TRBJ2-2|TRBV5-6|.
TGTGCCAGCAGCTTGGCTCTACACACCGGGGAGCTGTTTTTT
CASSLALHTGELFF
>.|TRBJ1-2|TRBV9|.
TGTGCCAGCGATCGGGATTCGGGAGGAGATGGCTACACCTTC
CASDRDSGGDGYTF
>once|TRBJ2-1|TRBV30|.
TGTGCCTGGAAGTTAAAGGCGGGCATTGAGCAGTTCTTC
CAWKLKAGIEQFF
>.|TRBJ2-7|TRBV7-9|.
TGTGCCAGCAGCTCTGAGTACGGTACCTACGAGCAGTACTTC
CASSSEYGTYEQYF